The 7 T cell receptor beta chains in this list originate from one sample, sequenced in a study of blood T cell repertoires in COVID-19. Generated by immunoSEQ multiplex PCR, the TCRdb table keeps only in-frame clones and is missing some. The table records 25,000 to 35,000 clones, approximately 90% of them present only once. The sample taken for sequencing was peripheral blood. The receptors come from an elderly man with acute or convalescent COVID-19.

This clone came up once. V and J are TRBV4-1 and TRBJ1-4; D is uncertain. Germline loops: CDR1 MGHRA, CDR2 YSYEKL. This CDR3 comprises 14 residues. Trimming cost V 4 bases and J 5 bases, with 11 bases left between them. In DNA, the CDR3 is TGCGCCAGCAGCCCAGCGGGGATCAATGAAAAACTGTTTTTT. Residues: CASSPAGINEKLFF.

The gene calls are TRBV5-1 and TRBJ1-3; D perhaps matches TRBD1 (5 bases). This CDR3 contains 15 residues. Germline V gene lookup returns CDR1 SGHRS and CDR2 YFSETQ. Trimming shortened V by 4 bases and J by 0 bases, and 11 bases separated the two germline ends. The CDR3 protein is CASSATVNSGNTIYF. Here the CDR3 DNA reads TGCGCCAGCAGCGCGACAGTGAACTCTGGAAACACCATATATTTT.

The CDR3 DNA follows: TGTGCCAGCAGCTTAGATCTTAGCGGGGGGCCTTCAACCTACGAGCAGTACTTC. Encoded protein: CASSLDLSGGPSTYEQYF. This chain links TRBV11-2 with TRBJ2-7; 10 bases line up with TRBD2. The J segment lost 2 bases and the V segment lost 0 bases, leaving 10 bases of the junction unmatched. CDR3 length equals 18 residues. CDR1 is SGHAT, CDR2 FQNNGV, per germline. Full variable domain (remainder filled in from reference TRBV11-2 and TRBJ2-7): EAGVAQSPRYKIIEKRQSVAFWCNPISGHATLYWYQQILGQGPKLLIQFQNNGVVDDSQLPKDRFSAERLKGVDSTLKIQPAKLEDSAVYLCASSLDLSGGPSTYEQYFGPGTRLTVT.

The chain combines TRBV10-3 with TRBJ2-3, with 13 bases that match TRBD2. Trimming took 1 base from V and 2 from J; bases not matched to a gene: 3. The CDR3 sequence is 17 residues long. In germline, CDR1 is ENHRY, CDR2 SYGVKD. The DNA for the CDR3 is TGTGCCATCAGTGAGTTCGGGACTAGCGGGACCACAGATACGCAGTATTTT. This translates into CAISEFGTSGTTDTQYF.

The CDR3 coding sequence is TGTGCCAGCAGTTTAAACAGGGATAATCAGCCCCAGCATTTT. It yields the protein CASSLNRDNQPQHF. This chain links TRBV6-5 with TRBJ1-5; D is possibly TRBD1 (6 bases). There are 14 residues in the CDR3. The germline gives CDR1 MNHEY, CDR2 SVGAGI. Trimming cost V 4 bases and J 4 bases, with 11 bases left between them.

CDR3 sequence: CAISEGGVHQPQHF. As DNA, the CDR3 is TGTGCCATCAGTGAGGGAGGGGTTCATCAGCCCCAGCATTTT. The rearrangement links TRBV10-3 to TRBJ1-5, with D perhaps matching TRBD1 (5 bases). Trimming stripped 2 bases from V and 5 bases from J, with 10 bases between. The germline V gene encodes CDR1 ENHRY and CDR2 SYGVKD. The length of the CDR3 is 14 residues.

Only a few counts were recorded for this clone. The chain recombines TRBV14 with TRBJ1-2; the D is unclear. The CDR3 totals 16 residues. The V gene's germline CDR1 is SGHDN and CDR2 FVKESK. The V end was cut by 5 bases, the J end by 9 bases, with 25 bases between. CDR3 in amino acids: CASSTPWGRERLSYTF. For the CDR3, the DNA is TGTGCCAGCAGCACACCATGGGGTCGGGAGCGGCTCAGCTACACCTTC. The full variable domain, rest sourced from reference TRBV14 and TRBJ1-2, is EAGVTQFPSHSVIEKGQTVTLRCDPISGHDNLYWYRRVMGKEIKFLLHFVKESKQDESGMPNNRFLAERTGGTYSTLKVQPAELEDSGVYFCASSTPWGRERLSYTFGSGTRLTVV.